The T cell receptor beta chain under discussion was sequenced for a study of regulatory T cells in long-lasting Graves disease. Notes on the study in general: Persistent disease showed a preference for TRBV28, TRBJ1-2 and TRBJ2-5. Compared with new cases, persistent Graves' patients showed reduced TCR diversity.

This sample's time point: persistent/refractory GD, antithyroid drugs over 5 years with positive TRAb. The authors made the TCR library using RNA they extracted from PBMCs. The source of the patients was an endocrinology department in Xi'an, China. The germline V gene has CDR1 SNHLY and CDR2 FYNNEI. The CDR3 has 12 residues. The V and J ends lost 3 bases and 5 bases respectively, with 7 bases between them. Investigators prepared the TCR beta libraries by applying iRepertoire HTBI primers and Arm-PCR of CDR3 regions. TCRdb used MiXCR to reprocess the multiplex PCR reads, holding one entry per CDR3 protein. The profile covers a few hundred thousand distinct CDR3 sequences, with less than 25% appearing a single time and 26% taken by the ten largest. This clonotype occurred many times. What it recognizes is unknown.

The chain couples TRBV2 to TRBJ2-5; D gene unclear. This receptor was taken from a female donor with Graves disease. The sample here was peripheral blood mononuclear cells (PBMCs), taken when the disease was refractory, from a patient treated with antithyroid drugs. The CDR3 loop is CASSDPPETQYF. DNA for the CDR3: TGTGCCAGCAGTGACCCCCCCGAGACCCAGTACTTC.